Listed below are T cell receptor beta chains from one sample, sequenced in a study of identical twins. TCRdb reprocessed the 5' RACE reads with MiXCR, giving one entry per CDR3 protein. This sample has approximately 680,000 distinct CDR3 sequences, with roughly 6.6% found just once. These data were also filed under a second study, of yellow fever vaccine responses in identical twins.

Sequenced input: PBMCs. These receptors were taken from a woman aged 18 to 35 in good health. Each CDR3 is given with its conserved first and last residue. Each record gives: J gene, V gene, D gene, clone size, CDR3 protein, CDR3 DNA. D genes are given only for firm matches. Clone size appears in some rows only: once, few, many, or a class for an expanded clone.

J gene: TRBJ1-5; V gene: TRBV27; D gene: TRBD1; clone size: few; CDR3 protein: CASRRTGVDQPQHF; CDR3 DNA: TGTGCCAGCAGACGGACAGGGGTCGATCAGCCCCAGCATTTT
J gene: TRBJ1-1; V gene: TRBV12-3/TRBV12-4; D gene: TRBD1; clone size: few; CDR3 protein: CASSITVRQGPEAFF; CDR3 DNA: TGTGCCAGCAGCATCACGGTTCGACAGGGGCCTGAAGCTTTCTTT
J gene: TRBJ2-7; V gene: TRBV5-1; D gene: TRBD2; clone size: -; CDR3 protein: CASSLVVPGLAGGGDEQYF; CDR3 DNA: TGCGCCAGCAGCTTGGTTGTCCCGGGACTAGCGGGAGGTGGCGACGAGCAGTACTTC
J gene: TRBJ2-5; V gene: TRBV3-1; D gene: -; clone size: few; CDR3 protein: CASSQDGRATQYF; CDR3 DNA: TGTGCCAGCAGCCAAGATGGCAGGGCGACCCAGTACTTC
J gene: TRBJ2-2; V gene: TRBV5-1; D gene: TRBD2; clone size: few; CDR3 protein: CASSLEPPGLAGMGIGELFF; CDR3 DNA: TGCGCCAGCAGCTTGGAGCCGCCGGGACTAGCGGGGATGGGTATCGGGGAGCTGTTTTTT
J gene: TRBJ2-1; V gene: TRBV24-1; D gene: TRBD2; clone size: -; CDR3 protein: CAIQEREGSYNEQFF; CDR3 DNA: TGTGCCATTCAGGAGCGGGAGGGGTCCTACAATGAGCAGTTCTTC
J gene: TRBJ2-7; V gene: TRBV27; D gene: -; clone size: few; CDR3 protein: CASSLSISGYEQYF; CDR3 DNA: TGTGCCAGCAGTTTGTCTATCTCAGGCTACGAGCAGTACTTC
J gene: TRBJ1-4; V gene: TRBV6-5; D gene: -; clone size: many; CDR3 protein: CASSYSAGRREKLFF; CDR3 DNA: TGTGCCAGCAGTTACTCGGCAGGCCGCCGGGAAAAACTGTTTTTT
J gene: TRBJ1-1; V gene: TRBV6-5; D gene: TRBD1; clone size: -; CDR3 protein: CASSYEEGATEAFF; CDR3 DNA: TGTGCCAGCAGTTACGAGGAGGGGGCCACTGAAGCTTTCTTT
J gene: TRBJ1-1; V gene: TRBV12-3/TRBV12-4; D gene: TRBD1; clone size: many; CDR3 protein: CASSPRTGGQGAFF; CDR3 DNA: TGTGCCAGCAGCCCAAGGACAGGGGGCCAGGGAGCTTTCTTT
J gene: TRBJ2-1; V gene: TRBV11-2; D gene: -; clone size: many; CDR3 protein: CASSPHGPLVSHEQFF; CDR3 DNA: TGTGCCAGCAGCCCTCACGGACCCCTCGTTTCCCATGAGCAGTTCTTC
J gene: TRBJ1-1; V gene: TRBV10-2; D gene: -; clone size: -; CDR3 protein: CASSDLQGGTEAFF; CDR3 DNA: TGCGCCAGCAGTGATTTACAGGGTGGTACTGAAGCTTTCTTT
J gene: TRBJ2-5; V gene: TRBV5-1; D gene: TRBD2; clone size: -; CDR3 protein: CASSLWTSGGSETQYF; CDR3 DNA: TGCGCCAGCAGCTTATGGACTAGCGGGGGCTCGGAGACCCAGTACTTC
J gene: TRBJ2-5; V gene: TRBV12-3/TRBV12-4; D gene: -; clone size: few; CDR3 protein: CASRPGTHPQETQYF; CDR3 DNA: TGTGCCAGTCGCCCCGGGACACACCCTCAAGAGACCCAGTACTTC
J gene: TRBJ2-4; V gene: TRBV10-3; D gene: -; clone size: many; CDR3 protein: CAISESGGVNIQYF; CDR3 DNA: TGTGCCATCAGTGAGTCTGGAGGGGTAAACATTCAGTACTTC
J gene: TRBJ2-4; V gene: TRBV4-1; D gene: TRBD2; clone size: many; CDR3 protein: CASSLGTSGGVVPLNIQYF; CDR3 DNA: TGCGCCAGCAGCCTAGGGACTAGCGGGGGAGTCGTCCCGCTAAACATTCAGTACTTC
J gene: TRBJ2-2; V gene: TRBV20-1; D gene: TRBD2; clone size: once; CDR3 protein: CCARDVASGSLDGELFF; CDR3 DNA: TGCTGTGCTAGAGATGTGGCTAGCGGCTCTTTGGACGGGGAGCTGTTTTTT
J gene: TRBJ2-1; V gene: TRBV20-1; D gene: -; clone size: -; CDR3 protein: CSATPGYNEQFF; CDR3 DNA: TGCAGTGCTACCCCGGGGTACAATGAGCAGTTCTTC
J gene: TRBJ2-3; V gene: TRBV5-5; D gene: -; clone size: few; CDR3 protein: CASSLWISDTQYF; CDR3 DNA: TGTGCCAGCAGCTTGTGGATTTCGGATACGCAGTATTTT
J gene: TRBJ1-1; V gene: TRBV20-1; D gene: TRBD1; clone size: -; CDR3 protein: CSAREDRGSEAFF; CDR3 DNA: TGCAGTGCTAGAGAGGACAGGGGATCTGAAGCTTTCTTT
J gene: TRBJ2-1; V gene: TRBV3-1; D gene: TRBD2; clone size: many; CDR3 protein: CASSQRREGRREQFF; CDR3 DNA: TGTGCCAGCAGCCAACGACGGGAGGGCCGAAGAGAGCAGTTCTTC
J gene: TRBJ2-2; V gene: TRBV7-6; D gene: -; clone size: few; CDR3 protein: CASSPAVGLFF; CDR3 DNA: TGTGCCAGCAGCCCTGCAGTGGGTCTGTTTTTT
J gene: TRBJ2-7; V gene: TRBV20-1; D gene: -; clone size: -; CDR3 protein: CSARRDGFTYEQYF; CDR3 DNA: TGCAGTGCTAGACGGGACGGATTTACCTACGAGCAGTACTTC
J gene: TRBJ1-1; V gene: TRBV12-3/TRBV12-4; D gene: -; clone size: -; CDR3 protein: CASTPSGLDTEAFF; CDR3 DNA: TGTGCCAGCACCCCCTCGGGGTTAGACACTGAAGCTTTCTTT
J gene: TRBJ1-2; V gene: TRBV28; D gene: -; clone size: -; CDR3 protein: CASSILGGGYTF; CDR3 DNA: TGTGCCAGCAGTATCCTAGGGGGAGGCTACACCTTC
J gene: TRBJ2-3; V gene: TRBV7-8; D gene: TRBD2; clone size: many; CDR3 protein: CASSSPLPGLAGWTDTQYF; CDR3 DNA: TGTGCCAGCAGCTCTCCTCTTCCGGGACTAGCGGGGTGGACAGATACGCAGTATTTT
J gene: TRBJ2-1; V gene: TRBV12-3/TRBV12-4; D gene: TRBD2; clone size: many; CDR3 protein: CASSVAGPSVRQFF; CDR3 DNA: TGTGCCAGCAGTGTAGCGGGGCCTAGTGTAAGGCAGTTCTTC
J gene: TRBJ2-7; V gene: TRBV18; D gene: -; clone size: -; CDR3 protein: CASSPGTLTTYEQYF; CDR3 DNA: TGTGCCAGCTCACCCGGGACCCTAACTACCTACGAGCAGTACTTC
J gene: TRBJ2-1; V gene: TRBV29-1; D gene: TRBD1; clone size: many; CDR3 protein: CSVEDQGGQGFYNEQFF; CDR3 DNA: TGCAGCGTTGAAGATCAAGGCGGACAGGGCTTCTACAATGAGCAGTTCTTC
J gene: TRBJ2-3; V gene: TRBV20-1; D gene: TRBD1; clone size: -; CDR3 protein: CSATGGAIDTQYF; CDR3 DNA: TGCAGTGCCACAGGGGGAGCCATAGATACGCAGTATTTT
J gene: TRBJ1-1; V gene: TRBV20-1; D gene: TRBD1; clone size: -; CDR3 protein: CSAPPSPGQGVGNTEAFF; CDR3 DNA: TGCAGTGCCCCCCCATCCCCGGGACAGGGGGTAGGGAACACTGAAGCTTTCTTT
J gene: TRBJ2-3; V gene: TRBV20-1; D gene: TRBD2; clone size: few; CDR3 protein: CSARLLRAGEVDTQYF; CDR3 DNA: TGCAGTGCTAGGCTTTTAAGGGCGGGAGAGGTAGATACGCAGTATTTT
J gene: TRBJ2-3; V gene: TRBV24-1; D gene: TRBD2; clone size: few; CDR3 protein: CATSEPLAGDPTDTQYF; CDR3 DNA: TGTGCCACCAGTGAGCCACTAGCGGGGGACCCCACAGATACGCAGTATTTT
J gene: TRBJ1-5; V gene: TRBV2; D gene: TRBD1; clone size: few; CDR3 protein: CASSEQDRAQPQHF; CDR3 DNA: TGTGCCAGCAGTGAGCAGGACAGGGCTCAGCCCCAGCATTTT
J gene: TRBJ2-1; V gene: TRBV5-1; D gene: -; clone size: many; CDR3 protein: CASSLLGGPVTYNEQFF; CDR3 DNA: TGCGCCAGCAGCTTGCTGGGGGGGCCAGTTACCTACAATGAGCAGTTCTTC
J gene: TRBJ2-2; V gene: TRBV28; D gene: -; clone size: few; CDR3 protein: CASSSEDGEWAGELFF; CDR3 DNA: TGTGCCAGCAGTTCCGAGGACGGAGAGTGGGCCGGGGAGCTGTTTTTT
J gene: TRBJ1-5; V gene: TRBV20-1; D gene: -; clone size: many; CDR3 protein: CSAGRSNQPQHF; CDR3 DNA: TGCAGTGCGGGGAGGAGCAATCAGCCCCAGCATTTT
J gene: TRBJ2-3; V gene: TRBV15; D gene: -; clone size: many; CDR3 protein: CATSPRVRDTDTQYF; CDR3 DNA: TGTGCCACCAGCCCCCGGGTTAGGGACACAGATACGCAGTATTTT
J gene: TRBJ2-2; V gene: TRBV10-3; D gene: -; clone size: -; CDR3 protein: CAISDSLDSSTGELFF; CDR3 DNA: TGTGCCATCAGTGATTCTTTGGACTCGTCCACCGGGGAGCTGTTTTTT
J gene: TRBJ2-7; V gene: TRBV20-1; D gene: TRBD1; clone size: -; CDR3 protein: CSARDLGTGDYEQYF; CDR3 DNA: TGCAGTGCTAGAGATCTCGGGACAGGGGACTACGAGCAGTACTTC
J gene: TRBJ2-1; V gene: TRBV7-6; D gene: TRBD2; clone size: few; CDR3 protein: CASSLGERGAFYNEQFF; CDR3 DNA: TGTGCCAGCAGCTTAGGGGAGCGGGGGGCCTTTTACAATGAGCAGTTCTTC
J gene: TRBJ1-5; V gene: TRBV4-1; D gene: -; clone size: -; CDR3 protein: CASSQSQENQPQHF; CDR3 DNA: TGCGCCAGCAGCCAATCCCAGGAGAATCAGCCCCAGCATTTT
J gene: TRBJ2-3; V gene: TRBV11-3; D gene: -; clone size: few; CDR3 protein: CASSLAAGADTDTQYF; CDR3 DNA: TGTGCCAGCAGCTTAGCGGCGGGGGCAGACACAGATACGCAGTATTTT
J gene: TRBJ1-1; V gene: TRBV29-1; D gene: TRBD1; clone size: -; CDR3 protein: CSVDRTGFSEAYF; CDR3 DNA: TGCAGCGTTGACCGGACAGGGTTCTCTGAAGCTTACTTT
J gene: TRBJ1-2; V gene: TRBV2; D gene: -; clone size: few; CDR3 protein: CASSEEVGYTF; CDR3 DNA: TGTGCCAGCAGTGAGGAGGTTGGCTACACCTTC
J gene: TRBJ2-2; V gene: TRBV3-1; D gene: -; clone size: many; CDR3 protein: CASSQTGGTGELFF; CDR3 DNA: TGTGCCAGCAGCCAAACAGGAGGCACCGGGGAGCTGTTTTTT
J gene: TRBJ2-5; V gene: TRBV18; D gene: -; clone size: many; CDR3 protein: CASSPTETQYF; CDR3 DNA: TGTGCCAGCTCACCAACAGAGACCCAGTACTTC
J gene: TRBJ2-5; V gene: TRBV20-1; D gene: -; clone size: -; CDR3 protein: CSARLVYPAQETQYF; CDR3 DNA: TGCAGTGCTAGACTAGTGTACCCTGCACAAGAGACCCAGTACTTC